Described below is a single T cell receptor beta chain sequence and its context. No antigen is known for it. This entry belongs to a study of PD-L1 blockade in urothelial cancer. For the study at large: Previous chemotherapy exposure amounted to 0 to 3 regimens for patients. There were a median of around 140,000 T cells in blood samples. Findings of the study overall: Pretreatment TCR clonality in blood under the median foretold superior survival.

This CDR3 is 14 amino acids long. Germline-derived CDR1 and CDR2 are SGDLS and YYNGEE. The germline V and J ends were trimmed by 4 bases and 2 bases, with 12 bases remaining between them. Into every PCR, synthetic TCR analog templates were spiked. Produced via immunoSEQ multiplex PCR; TCRdb's table is partial and in-frame only. Altogether about 70,000 clones are present, around four fifths being singletons, with the ten largest covering roughly 4.5%. The sample in question was PBMCs, obtained around atezolizumab (anti-PD-L1) treatment. The J gene is TRBJ2-5, the V gene TRBV9; no clear D. The TCR originated in a man in his 70s with urothelial cancer. CDR3 nucleotides: TGTGCCAGCAGCCCAGGCGCAGCTCAAGAGACCCAGTACTTC. Protein product: CASSPGAAQETQYF.